Below, one TCR beta chain is given with its context. The record originates from a study of shared T cell receptors in the human thymus. Assay used: immunoSEQ multiplex PCR; TCRdb lists only in-frame clones, some missing. Among hundreds of thousands of clones listed, 80% to 90% were seen once. In germline, CDR1 is LGHNT, CDR2 FRNRAP. Trimming stripped 0 bases from V and 2 bases from J, with 8 bases between. The CDR3 runs to 14 residues. This same sample was also taken into another study, of human thymus T cells.

Material: thymocytes. The clonotype was recovered from a girl under three years old with a congenital heart defect. The chain employs TRBV12-5 and TRBJ2-7; no clear D. CDR3 nucleotides: TGTGCTAGTGGTTTGGTATCTAGGACCTACGAGCAGTACTTC. Translated: CASGLVSRTYEQYF.